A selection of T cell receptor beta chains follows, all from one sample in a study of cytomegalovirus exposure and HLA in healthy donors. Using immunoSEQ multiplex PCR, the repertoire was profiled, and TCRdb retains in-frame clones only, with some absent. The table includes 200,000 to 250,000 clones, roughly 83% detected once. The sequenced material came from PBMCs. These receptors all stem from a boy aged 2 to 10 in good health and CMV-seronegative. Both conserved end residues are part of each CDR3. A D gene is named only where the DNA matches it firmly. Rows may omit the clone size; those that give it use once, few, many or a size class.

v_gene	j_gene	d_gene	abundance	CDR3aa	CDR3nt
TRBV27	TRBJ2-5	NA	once	CASSSLSLGETQYF	TGTGCCAGCAGTTCCCTAAGTCTAGGAGAGACCCAGTACTTC
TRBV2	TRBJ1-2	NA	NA	CASSRGREVYGYTF	TGTGCCAGCAGTCGAGGCAGGGAGGTCTATGGCTACACCTTC
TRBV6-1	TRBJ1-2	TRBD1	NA	CASSVGQNYGYTF	TGTGCCAGCAGTGTGGGACAGAACTATGGCTACACCTTC
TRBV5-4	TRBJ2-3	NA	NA	CASSLAGTDTQYF	TGTGCCAGCAGCTTGGCGGGCACAGATACGCAGTATTTT
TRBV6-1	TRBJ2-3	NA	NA	CASSTEPSTDTQYF	TGTGCCAGCAGTACGGAGCCTAGCACAGATACGCAGTATTTT
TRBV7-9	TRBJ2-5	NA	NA	CASSPGGRGRETQYF	TGTGCCAGCAGCCCCGGGGGAAGGGGAAGAGAGACCCAGTACTTC
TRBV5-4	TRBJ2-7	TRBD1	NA	CASSITQGAKVDLEQYF	TGTGCCAGCAGTATTACCCAGGGGGCGAAGGTCGATCTCGAGCAGTACTTC
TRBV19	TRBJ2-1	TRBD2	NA	CASSMKAGGPSDEQFF	TGTGCCAGTAGTATGAAGGCGGGAGGCCCCTCCGATGAGCAGTTCTTC
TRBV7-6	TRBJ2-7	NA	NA	CASGLRAGPQGEQYF	TGTGCCAGCGGCCTTCGGGCGGGACCCCAAGGGGAGCAGTACTTC
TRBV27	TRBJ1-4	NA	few	CASSYRSWEKLFF	TGTGCCAGCAGTTACAGAAGTTGGGAAAAACTGTTTTTT
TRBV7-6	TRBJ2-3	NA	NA	CASSLVMRGTDTQYF	TGTGCCAGCAGCTTAGTTATGCGGGGCACAGATACGCAGTATTTT
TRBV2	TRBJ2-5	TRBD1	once	CASTLNRGQETQYF	TGTGCCAGCACCCTAAACAGGGGGCAAGAGACCCAGTACTTC
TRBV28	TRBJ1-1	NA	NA	CASRPVTDTEAFF	TGTGCCAGCAGGCCGGTAACAGACACTGAAGCTTTCTTT
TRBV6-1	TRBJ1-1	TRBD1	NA	CASSARGPGTEAFF	TGTGCCAGCAGTGCCAGGGGGCCGGGGACTGAAGCTTTCTTT
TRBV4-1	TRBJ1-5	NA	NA	CASSQDRAGSSNQPQHF	TGCGCCAGCAGCCAAGACCGCGCGGGATCGAGCAATCAGCCCCAGCATTTT
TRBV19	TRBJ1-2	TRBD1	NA	CASSITGEQYGYTF	TGTGCCAGTAGTATTACAGGGGAGCAGTATGGCTACACCTTC
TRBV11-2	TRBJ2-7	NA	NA	CASSLVGDFYEQYF	TGTGCCAGCAGCTTAGTTGGGGACTTTTACGAGCAGTACTTC
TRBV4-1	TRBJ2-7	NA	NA	CASSHSLREYEQYF	TGCGCCAGCAGCCACTCTCTGCGGGAATACGAGCAGTACTTC
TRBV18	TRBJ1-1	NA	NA	CASSLRSGVNTEAFF	TGTGCCAGCTCCCTACGGAGCGGGGTGAACACTGAAGCTTTCTTT
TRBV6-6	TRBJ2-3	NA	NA	CASSSRGGPVEDTQYF	TGTGCCAGCAGTTCTCGAGGAGGACCTGTGGAGGATACGCAGTATTTT
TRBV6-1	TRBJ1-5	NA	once	CASSEINPIRGYSNQPQHF	TGTGCCAGCAGCGAAATCAATCCCATCAGAGGGTATAGCAATCAGCCCCAGCATTTT
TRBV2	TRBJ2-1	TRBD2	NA	CASRRTSNNEQFF	TGTGCCAGCAGAAGGACTAGCAACAATGAGCAGTTCTTC
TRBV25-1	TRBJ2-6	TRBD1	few	CASSLQGSGANVLTF	TGTGCCAGCAGCCTACAGGGGTCTGGGGCCAACGTCCTGACTTTC
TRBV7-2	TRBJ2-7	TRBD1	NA	CASSKPGQGPSAYEQYF	TGTGCCAGCAGTAAACCGGGACAGGGACCCTCCGCGTACGAGCAGTACTTC
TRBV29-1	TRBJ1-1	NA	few	CSVNLVDINREAFF	TGCAGCGTTAACTTAGTAGACATAAACCGAGAAGCTTTCTTT
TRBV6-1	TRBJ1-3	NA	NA	CASSEMRGGGNTIYF	TGTGCCAGCAGTGAAATGAGGGGAGGTGGAAACACCATATATTTT
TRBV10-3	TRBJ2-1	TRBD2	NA	CAIRGGAGSPMDEQFF	TGTGCCATCAGGGGAGGAGCGGGGAGCCCTATGGATGAGCAGTTCTTC
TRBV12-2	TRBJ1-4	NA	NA	CASRLKQATNEKLFF	TGTGCAAGTCGCTTAAAACAGGCAACTAATGAAAAACTGTTTTTT
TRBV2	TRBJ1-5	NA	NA	CASSGPRDSSNQPQHF	TGTGCCAGCAGTGGGCCCCGGGACTCAAGCAATCAGCCCCAGCATTTT
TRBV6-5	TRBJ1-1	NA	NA	CASSFTAGTEAFF	TGTGCCAGCAGCTTTACAGCGGGGACTGAAGCTTTCTTT
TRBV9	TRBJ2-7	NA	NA	CASSVSLTDSYEQYF	TGTGCCAGCAGCGTATCCCTGACAGATAGCTACGAGCAGTACTTC
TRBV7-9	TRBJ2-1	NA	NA	CASSLRGPTGDEQFF	TGTGCCAGCAGCTTAAGGGGCCCGACGGGAGATGAGCAGTTCTTC
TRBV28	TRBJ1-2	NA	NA	CASSLFPGNYGYTF	TGTGCCAGCAGTTTATTTCCGGGAAACTATGGCTACACCTTC
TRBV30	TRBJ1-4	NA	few	CAWSVVGGREKLFF	TGTGCCTGGAGTGTTGTAGGGGGACGTGAAAAACTGTTTTTT
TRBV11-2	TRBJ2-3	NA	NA	CASSLVWGSSTDTQYF	TGTGCCAGCAGCTTAGTATGGGGCAGCAGCACAGATACGCAGTATTTT
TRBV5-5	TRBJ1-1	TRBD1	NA	CASSLWGQGNTEAFF	TGTGCCAGCAGCTTGTGGGGACAGGGGAACACTGAAGCTTTCTTT
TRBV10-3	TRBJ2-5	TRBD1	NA	CAISVRGRTAQETQYF	TGTGCCATCAGTGTCAGGGGGCGGACCGCCCAAGAGACCCAGTACTTC
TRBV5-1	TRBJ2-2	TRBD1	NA	CASSSGQGALNGELFF	TGCGCCAGCAGCTCGGGACAGGGGGCGCTTAACGGGGAGCTGTTTTTT
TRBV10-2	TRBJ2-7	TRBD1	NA	CASRQGLNNYEQYF	TGCGCCAGCAGACAGGGGCTGAACAACTACGAGCAGTACTTC
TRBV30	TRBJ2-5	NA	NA	CASSFLGGQETQYF	TGTGCCTCTTCCTTTTTGGGGGGCCAAGAGACCCAGTACTTC
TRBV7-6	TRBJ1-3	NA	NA	CASSLAAGSLGGTIYF	TGTGCCAGCAGCTTAGCGGCAGGCTCTCTCGGGGGCACCATATATTTT
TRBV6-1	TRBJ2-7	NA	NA	CASSGAAVGEGEQYF	TGTGCCAGCAGTGGAGCCGCAGTGGGAGAGGGAGAGCAGTACTTC
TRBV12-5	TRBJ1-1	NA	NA	CASGRYQNRVTDTEAFF	TGTGCTAGTGGTCGTTACCAAAACAGGGTGACGGACACTGAAGCTTTCTTT
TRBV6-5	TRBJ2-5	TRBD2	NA	CASSVPRGGGETQYF	TGTGCCAGCAGTGTACCTCGGGGGGGAGGGGAGACCCAGTACTTC
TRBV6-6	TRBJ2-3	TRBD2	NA	CASIQPRGDTDTQYF	TGTGCCAGCATACAACCCCGGGGGGACACAGATACGCAGTATTTT
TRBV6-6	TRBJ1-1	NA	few	CASSYSIMSSAFF	TGTGCCAGCAGTTACTCGATAATGAGTTCTGCTTTCTTT
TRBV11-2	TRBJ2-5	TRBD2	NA	CASSTGLAGGPETQYF	TGTGCCAGCAGCACCGGACTAGCGGGAGGGCCGGAGACCCAGTACTTC
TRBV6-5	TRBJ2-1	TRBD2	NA	CASRYGLARNNEQFF	TGTGCCAGCAGGTACGGACTAGCGAGGAACAATGAGCAGTTCTTC
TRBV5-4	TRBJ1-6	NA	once	CASSLGPTGLNSPLHF	TGTGCCAGCAGCTTGGGCCCGACAGGCTTAAATTCACCCCTCCACTTT
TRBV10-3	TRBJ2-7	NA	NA	CAISDHAIEYEQYF	TGTGCCATCAGTGACCACGCAATCGAGTACGAGCAGTACTTC
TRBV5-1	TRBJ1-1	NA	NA	CASSRGARTNTEAFF	TGCGCCAGCAGCCGGGGAGCGAGGACGAACACTGAAGCTTTCTTT
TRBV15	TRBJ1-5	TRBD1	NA	CATSDRGLQPQHF	TGTGCCACCAGCGACAGGGGGCTACAGCCCCAGCATTTT
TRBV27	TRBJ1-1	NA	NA	CASSYGYGGPEAFF	TGTGCCAGCAGTTACGGTTACGGAGGTCCCGAAGCTTTCTTT
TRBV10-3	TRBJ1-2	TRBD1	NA	CAITHTQGAGYTF	TGTGCCATAACCCATACACAGGGGGCTGGCTACACCTTC
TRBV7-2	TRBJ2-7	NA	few	CASTLSYEQYF	TGTGCCAGCACCCTCTCCTACGAGCAGTACTTC
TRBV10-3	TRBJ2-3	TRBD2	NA	CAISDILAGGDTQYF	TGTGCCATCAGTGATATCCTAGCGGGCGGGGATACGCAGTATTTT
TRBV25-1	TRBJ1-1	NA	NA	CASRPTTNTEAFF	TGTGCCAGCAGGCCCACTACGAACACTGAAGCTTTCTTT
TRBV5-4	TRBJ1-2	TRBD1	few	CASSFRGQSYGYTF	TGTGCCAGCAGCTTCCGGGGACAGAGCTATGGCTACACCTTC